Presented here are 32 T cell receptor beta chains from one specimen sequenced in a study of T cells after yellow fever vaccination. Each CDR3 protein is one row after TCRdb ran MiXCR on the 5' RACE reads. The top ten hold about 2.8% of the sample, which has about 150,000 distinct CDR3 sequences, 6.2% seen once. The specimen comprised CD4+ T cells sorted from PBMCs, sampled on the day of the first yellow fever vaccination. The receptors were sampled from a man younger than 35 who received the YFV17D yellow fever vaccine.

This clonotype was detected many times. This chain uses TRBV18 with TRBJ2-7, with a possible D match to TRBD2 (6 bases). In germline, CDR1 is KGHSH, CDR2 LQKENI. The germline V and J ends were trimmed by 6 bases and 1 base, with 13 bases remaining between them. The CDR3 contains 14 residues. CDR3 DNA sequence: TGTGCCAGCTCGCCCGGGACTGCTTCCTACGAGCAGTACTTC. It encodes CASSPGTASYEQYF.

The table lists this clonotype with a few counts. The rearrangement uses TRBV5-1 and TRBJ1-5; no definite D call. CDR1 and CDR2 (germline): SGHRS, YFSETQ. V was cut by 0 bases and J by 5 bases, with 12 bases left in between. The CDR3 spans 15 residues. In DNA, the CDR3 is TGCGCCAGCAGCTTGGGCGCGAACCCGTATCAGCCCCAGCATTTT. This codes for CASSLGANPYQPQHF. Full variable domain (rest looked up from reference TRBV5-1 and TRBJ1-5): KAGVTQTPRYLIKTRGQQVTLSCSPISGHRSVSWYQQTPGQGLQFLFEYFSETQRNKGNFPGRFSGRQFSNSRSEMNVSTLELGDSALYLCASSLGANPYQPQHFGDGTRLSIL.

This clonotype turned up a few times. This chain links TRBV12-3 or TRBV12-4 with TRBJ1-1, with a weak D call TRBD1 (5 bases). Deletions cut 4 bases from V and 7 bases from J, with 16 bases between. The CDR3 loop spans 14 amino acids. CDR3 bases: TGTGCCAGCAGTTCATCAGGGTCTTGGGGTGAAGCTTTCTTT. Translating it yields CASSSSGSWGEAFF.

This clonotype occurred many times. The J gene is TRBJ2-5, the V gene TRBV29-1; D is ambiguous. The CDR3 extends over 12 amino acids. Trimming left V 2 bases short and J 2 bases short, with 6 bases between. Per the germline V gene, CDR1 is SQVTM and CDR2 is ANQGSEA. CDR3 in amino acids: CSVERAQETQYF. CDR3 nucleotides: TGCAGCGTTGAACGGGCGCAAGAGACCCAGTACTTC.

The sample holds a few counts of this clonotype. The chain couples TRBV5-1 to TRBJ2-5; a weak D match, TRBD2 (6 bases). Germline V gene lookup returns CDR1 SGHRS and CDR2 YFSETQ. The CDR3 runs to 14 residues. The V end lost 4 bases, the J end lost 7 bases, and 17 bases lay between the germline ends. CDR3 in amino acids: CASSPDYPSGTQYF. Here the CDR3 DNA reads TGCGCCAGCAGCCCGGACTACCCTTCTGGGACCCAGTACTTC.

This clonotype has just a few counts. The V and J genes are TRBV6-1 and TRBJ1-2; 9 nucleotides line up with TRBD1. Germline V gene data show CDR1 as MNHNS and CDR2 as SASEGT. V lost 8 bases to trimming and J lost 2 bases; unmatched junction nucleotides: 9. This CDR3 is 15 amino acids long. The CDR3 loop reads CASGHTGTGNYGYTF. CDR3 DNA sequence: TGTGCCAGCGGACATACCGGGACAGGGAACTATGGCTACACCTTC.

This clonotype was counted many times. The genes are TRBV7-2 and TRBJ2-3; D gene uncertain. The germline CDR1 and CDR2 sequences are SGHTA and FQGNSA. The CDR3 spans 14 residues. Trimming left V 5 bases short and J 4 bases short, with 13 bases between. CDR3 nucleotide sequence: TGTGCCAGCAGCCAACGGCCGGTCTCAGATACGCAGTATTTT. Encoded protein: CASSQRPVSDTQYF.

This clonotype was found many times. The rearrangement joins TRBV12-5 to TRBJ1-1; D is uncertain. Germline V CDR1 and CDR2: LGHNT, FRNRAP. CDR3 length: 14 residues. Trimming removed 5 bases from V and 6 bases from J, with 16 bases in between. CDR3 sequence: CASGHTARFAEAFF. In nucleotides, the CDR3 is TGTGCTAGTGGTCATACAGCGCGCTTCGCTGAAGCTTTCTTT.

In its sample, this clonotype was seen many times. The DNA of the CDR3 is TGTGCCAGCAGCTCCCTTCGGACTAGCGGGCAAGAGACCCAGTACTTC. Its protein product is CASSSLRTSGQETQYF. The chain uses TRBV7-2 and TRBJ2-5; 11 nucleotides line up with TRBD2. The CDR3 totals 16 residues. Per germline, CDR1 SGHTA and CDR2 FQGNSA. V dropped 4 bases and J dropped 2; count of bases not matched to a gene: 6.

The rearrangement uses TRBV7-2 and TRBJ1-3, with a tentative D call TRBD1 (5 bases). There are 15 residues in the CDR3. V was shortened by 3 bases and J by 0 bases, with 9 bases between the two germline ends. Germline CDR1 is SGHTA and CDR2 is FQGNSA. The CDR3 coding sequence is TGTGCCAGCAGCTTCGTGGGGGGCTCTGGAAACACCATATATTTT. It encodes CASSFVGGSGNTIYF.

This clonotype was seen many times. The J gene is TRBJ2-1, the V gene TRBV11-3, with D unclear. V was clipped by 0 bases and J by 8 bases, with 8 bases between them. There are 13 residues in the CDR3. Germline CDR1 SGHNT, CDR2 YENEEA. The CDR3 nucleotides are TGTGCCAGCAGCTTAGAAGAATTCGATGAGCAGTTCTTC. Residues: CASSLEEFDEQFF. Filled out from reference TRBV11-3 and TRBJ2-1, the complete variable domain reads EAGVVQSPRYKIIEKKQPVAFWCNPISGHNTLYWYLQNLGQGPELLIRYENEEAVDDSQLPKDRFSAERLKGVDSTLKIQPAELGDSAVYLCASSLEEFDEQFFGPGTRLTVL.

In its sample, this clonotype was seen many times. The chain combines TRBV9 with TRBJ2-3; D perhaps matches TRBD1 (6 bases). The CDR3 totals 15 residues. Trimming pared 4 bases from V and 2 bases from J, leaving 14 bases between. Germline lookup yields CDR1 SGDLS and CDR2 YYNGEE. The CDR3 DNA reads TGTGCCAGCAGCCCTCGACAGGATATCACAGATACGCAGTATTTT. It encodes CASSPRQDITDTQYF.

This clonotype has at least ten counts. The chain joins TRBV3-1 to TRBJ2-1; 9 nucleotides match TRBD2. V gave up 0 bases and J gave up 9 bases; unmatched junction bases: 6. Germline V CDR1 and CDR2: LGHDT, YNNKEL (reference sequence). The CDR3 runs 15 residues. In DNA, the CDR3 is TGTGCCAGCAGCCAAGAGCCTAGCGGGGCTTCTGAGCAGTTCTTC. It encodes CASSQEPSGASEQFF.

This clonotype was detected a few times. Since a much larger clone is just one base distant, this may be a read error. V is TRBV4-2 and J is TRBJ2-7; D might be TRBD1 (6 bases). Germline V CDR1 and CDR2: LGHNA, YNFKEQ. The V gene lost 4 bases and the J gene lost 3 bases, with 10 bases spanning the gap. This CDR3 is built from 13 residues. CDR3: CASSPRDNYEQYF. The CDR3 coding sequence is TGTGCCAGCAGCCCCCGGGACAACTACGAGCAGTACTTC.

This clonotype was seen more than once but under ten times. This chain's CDR3 is CASSQDRAGAGYTF. CDR3 nucleotide sequence: TGTGCCAGCAGCCAAGATCGTGCGGGGGCCGGCTACACCTTC. J is TRBJ1-2 and V is TRBV4-2, with D tentatively TRBD1 (6 bases). The CDR3 sequence is 14 residues long. Germline V lookup: CDR1 LGHNA, CDR2 YNFKEQ. V gave up 0 bases and J gave up 8 bases, with 13 bases separating them.

The rearrangement links TRBV18 to TRBJ2-7, with 7 bases that match TRBD1. CDR1 KGHSH and CDR2 LQKENI come from the germline V gene. Germline trimming cut 4 bases from V and 3 bases from J; bases unmatched to any gene: 3. The CDR3 is 13 residues long. The CDR3 reads CASSRQGSYEQYV. For the CDR3, the DNA is TGTGCCAGCTCACGACAGGGAAGCTACGAGCAGTACGTC.

DNA of the CDR3: TGTGCCAGCAGTTACTATAGTTTATCCCCCTACAATGAGCAGTTCTTC. Its translation is CASSYYSLSPYNEQFF. The chain combines TRBV6-2 or TRBV6-3 with TRBJ2-1; D unresolved. V was pared by 1 base and J by 2 bases, with 12 bases between. The CDR3 runs to 16 residues. The germline V gene has CDR1 MNHEY and CDR2 SVGEGT.

The chain combines TRBV11-3 with TRBJ2-7; D call uncertain. The V gene lost 5 bases and the J gene lost 1 base, with 6 bases spanning the gap. The CDR3 contains 12 residues. Per the germline V gene, CDR1 is SGHNT and CDR2 is YENEEA. CDR3 coding DNA: TGTGCCAGCAGCAAAAATTCCTACGAGCAGTACTTC. This sequence encodes CASSKNSYEQYF.

This clonotype was counted many times. This sequence joins TRBV20-1 and TRBJ2-5; D uncertain. CDR1 DFQATT and CDR2 SNEGSKA come from the germline V gene (reference sequence). Trimming shortened V by 0 bases and J by 0 bases, and 11 bases separated the two germline ends. This CDR3 is 15 amino acids long. CDR3 protein: CSARDPRADQETQYF. The DNA of the CDR3 is TGCAGTGCTAGAGATCCCCGAGCTGACCAAGAGACCCAGTACTTC.

The sample holds a few counts of this clonotype. This rearrangement joins TRBV4-3 to TRBJ2-7; perhaps TRBD2 as D (7 bases). The CDR3 length is 11 residues. CDR1 and CDR2 from the germline V gene are LGHNA and YSLEER. Trimming pared 10 bases from V and 7 bases from J, leaving 14 bases between. Here the CDR3 DNA reads TGCGCCACCCGGGGGGCTGGGGAGCAGTACTTC. Translating gives CATRGAGEQYF.

This clonotype occurred many times. The rearrangement links TRBV5-1 to TRBJ2-3; the D gene is possibly TRBD1 (6 bases). This CDR3 comprises 16 residues. CDR1 and CDR2 from the germline V gene are SGHRS and YFSETQ. V lost 0 bases to trimming and J lost 3 bases, with 14 bases between them. This CDR3 is CASSLGQVTGTDTQYF. CDR3 DNA: TGCGCCAGCAGCTTGGGACAGGTAACCGGGACAGATACGCAGTATTTT.

The V call is TRBV11-2, the J call TRBJ2-5; TRBD2 aligns across 15 bases. This CDR3 is 18 amino acids long. The junction had 12 bases not matched to a gene; V was cut back by 5 bases and J by 5 bases. Germline values: CDR1 SGHAT, CDR2 FQNNGV. The CDR3 region has the DNA TGTGCCAGCAGCCGGACTAGCGGGGGGGGGGACTTCAGGGAGACCCAGTACTTC. Amino acid sequence: CASSRTSGGGDFRETQYF. The entire variable domain, with the rest obtained from reference TRBV11-2 and TRBJ2-5, is as follows: EAGVAQSPRYKIIEKRQSVAFWCNPISGHATLYWYQQILGQGPKLLIQFQNNGVVDDSQLPKDRFSAERLKGVDSTLKIQPAKLEDSAVYLCASSRTSGGGDFRETQYFGPGTRLLVL.

This clonotype was seen a few times. The J gene is TRBJ2-2, the V gene TRBV10-3; 12 nucleotides line up with TRBD2. The trim removed 11 bases at V and 5 bases at J, leaving 15 bases unmatched. The CDR3 spans 17 residues. The V gene's germline CDR1 is ENHRY and CDR2 SYGVKD. CDR3 nucleotide sequence: TGTGCCGGAGCCGAGACTAGCGGGGGATTGTGGACCGGGGAGCTGTTTTTT. Its translation: CAGAETSGGLWTGELFF.

This clonotype appeared many times. The chain links TRBV20-1 to TRBJ2-3; D unresolved. The CDR3 sequence is 14 residues long. CDR1 is DFQATT and CDR2 is SNEGSKA in the germline V gene (reference sequence). The CDR3 loop is CSLHTHPSTDTQYF. CDR3 coding DNA: TGCAGCCTCCATACACACCCTAGCACAGATACGCAGTATTTT.

This clonotype was seen repeatedly, ten times or more. This chain joins TRBV5-1 and TRBJ1-1, with D perhaps TRBD1 (6 bases). Deletions cut 2 bases from V and 3 bases from J, with 14 bases between. This CDR3 is 15 amino acids long. From germline, CDR1 is SGHRS and CDR2 YFSETQ. CDR3 sequence reads: CASSLQGIGDTEAFF. CDR3 sequence (DNA): TGCGCCAGCAGCTTACAGGGAATTGGTGACACTGAAGCTTTCTTT.

The sample holds a few counts of this clonotype. The V and J genes are TRBV18 and TRBJ1-2, with 9 bases that match TRBD1. V shed 6 bases and J 2 bases; nucleotides not matched to a gene: 4. The CDR3 consists of 14 residues. Germline V gives CDR1 KGHSH, CDR2 LQKENI. The DNA for the CDR3 is TGTGCCAGCTCCGGGACAGGGAGGAACTATGGCTACACCTTC. It is translated as CASSGTGRNYGYTF.

This clonotype occurred a few times. The V gene is TRBV4-1, the J gene TRBJ2-6; a weak D match, TRBD2 (5 bases). The CDR3 is made up of 15 amino acids. Trimming removed 4 bases from V and 0 bases from J, with 7 bases in between. Germline V CDR1 and CDR2: MGHRA, YSYEKL. The CDR3 sequence is CASSPGDSGANVLTF. DNA of the CDR3: TGCGCCAGCAGCCCCGGGGACTCTGGGGCCAACGTCCTGACTTTC.

This chain connects TRBV15 to TRBJ2-1, with 12 bases identical to TRBD2. V lost 1 base to trimming and J lost 6 bases; unmatched junction nucleotides: 7. The CDR3 consists of 17 residues. CDR1 and CDR2 (germline): LNHNV, YYDKDF (reference sequence). CDR3 bases: TGTGCCACCAGCAGAGGCGTTCTAGCGGGGGGGCTCAATGAGCAGTTCTTC. This sequence encodes CATSRGVLAGGLNEQFF.

Only a few counts were recorded for this clonotype. V and J are TRBV5-5 and TRBJ1-4, with D maybe TRBD1 (6 bases). Germline values: CDR1 SGHKS, CDR2 YYEKEE (reference sequence). V dropped 2 bases and J dropped 7 bases, with 12 bases sitting between them. The length of the CDR3 is 14 residues. The CDR3 DNA is TGTGCCAGCAGCTTTGCAATCAGGGGTGAAAAACTGTTTTTT. It translates to CASSFAIRGEKLFF.

This clonotype was found a few times. This sequence joins TRBV5-5 and TRBJ1-5; D gene ambiguous. In germline, CDR1 is SGHKS, CDR2 YYEKEE (reference sequence). The V end was cut by 1 base, the J end by 9 bases, with 5 bases between. The CDR3 totals 11 residues. Written as DNA, the CDR3 is TGTGCCAGCAGCTTGCCGGGGCCCCAGCATTTT. This gives the protein CASSLPGPQHF.

This clonotype was observed many times. J is TRBJ2-1 and V is TRBV24-1, with D possibly matching TRBD1 (7 bases). CDR1 and CDR2 (germline): KGHDR, SFDVKD. Trimming stripped 9 bases from V and 8 bases from J, with 19 bases between. The CDR3 has 14 residues. The CDR3 is CATGPGGRYDEQFF. The CDR3 DNA reads as TGTGCCACCGGCCCAGGGGGGCGATACGATGAGCAGTTCTTC.

A remark on this clonotype: Relative to the germline gene, one junction end is altered; a read error may explain this. V and J are TRBV6-2 or TRBV6-3 and TRBJ2-1; D call uncertain. CDR3 size: 12 residues. Germline V gene lookup returns CDR1 MNHEY and CDR2 SVGEGT. CDR3 protein: CASINLYDEQFF. The DNA for the CDR3 is TGTGCCAGCATCAACCTCTACGATGAGCAGTTCTTC.